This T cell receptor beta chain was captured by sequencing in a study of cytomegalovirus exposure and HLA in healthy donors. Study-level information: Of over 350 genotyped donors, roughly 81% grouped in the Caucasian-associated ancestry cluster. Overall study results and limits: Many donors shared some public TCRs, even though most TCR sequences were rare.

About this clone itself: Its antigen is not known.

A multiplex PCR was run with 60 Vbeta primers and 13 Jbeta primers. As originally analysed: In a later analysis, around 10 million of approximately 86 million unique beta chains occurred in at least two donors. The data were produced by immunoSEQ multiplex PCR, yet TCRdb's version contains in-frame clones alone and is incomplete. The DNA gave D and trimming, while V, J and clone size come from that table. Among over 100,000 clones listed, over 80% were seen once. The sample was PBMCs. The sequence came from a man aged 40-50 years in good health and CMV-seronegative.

The CDR3: CASSAGYLRETQYF. CDR3 sequence (DNA): TGTGCCAGCAGCGCAGGGTACTTGAGAGAGACCCAGTACTTC. This chain joins TRBV9 and TRBJ2-5; D perhaps matches TRBD1 (5 bases). The CDR3 is 14 residues long. The V gene's germline CDR1 is SGDLS and CDR2 YYNGEE. V was trimmed by 3 bases and J by 4 bases, leaving 13 bases between them.